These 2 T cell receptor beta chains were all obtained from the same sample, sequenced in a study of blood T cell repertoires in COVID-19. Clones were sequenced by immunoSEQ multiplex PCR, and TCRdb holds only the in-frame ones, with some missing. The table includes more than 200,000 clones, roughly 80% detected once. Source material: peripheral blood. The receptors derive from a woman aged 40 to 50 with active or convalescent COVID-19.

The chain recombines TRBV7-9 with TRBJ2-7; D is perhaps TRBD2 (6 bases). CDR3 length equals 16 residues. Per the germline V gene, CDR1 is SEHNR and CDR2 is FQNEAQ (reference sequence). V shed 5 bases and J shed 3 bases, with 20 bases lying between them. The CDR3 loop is CASSPSVGLRGYEQYF. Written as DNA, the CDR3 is TGTGCCAGCAGCCCGAGTGTGGGACTGCGCGGCTACGAGCAGTACTTC.

The CDR3 DNA is TGTGCCAGTAGTTTCAGGGGTTCCCAAGAGACCCAGTACTTC. This gives the protein CASSFRGSQETQYF. The rearrangement joins TRBV19 to TRBJ2-5, with D tentatively TRBD1 (6 bases). The germline CDR1 and CDR2 sequences are LNHDA and SQIVND (reference sequence). Trimming stripped 5 bases from V and 1 base from J, with 11 bases between. The CDR3 covers 14 residues.